This TCR beta chain derives from a study of blood T cell repertoires in COVID-19. Per the authors' pipeline: How many nucleated cells were present was estimated from reference gene primer amplification. TCRdb's table, derived via immunoSEQ multiplex PCR, lists solely in-frame clones and lacks some. The D gene and trimming were derived from the DNA, and the V and J assignments and clone size from that table. The sample shows around 200,000 clones, approximately 85% of them seen only once. Per germline, CDR1 MDHEN and CDR2 SYDVKM. V was cut by 3 bases and J by 7 bases, with 15 bases left in between. This CDR3 comprises 14 residues.

The sequence was collected from a human donor with active or convalescent COVID-19. The donor label of this sample is uncertain. The chain carries TRBV28 and TRBJ1-2; D possibly corresponds to TRBD1 (5 bases). Sequencing was carried out using peripheral blood. CDR3 nucleotides: TGTGCCAGCAGTTTTGGGCAGGGTATCGGTGGCTACACCTTC. Protein product: CASSFGQGIGGYTF.